The rows below give T cell receptor beta chains drawn from one sample of a study of breast tumors, draining lymph nodes, adjacent tissues. TCRdb redid the calling of the multiplex PCR reads with MiXCR, one entry per CDR3 protein. The table has 25,000 to 40,000 distinct CDR3 sequences, 60% to 70% seen once. The specimen sequenced was breast tumor tissue. These receptors were obtained from a female donor with breast cancer. Some clones in this sample may be carry-over from other donors' samples. CDR3s include the opening cysteine and the closing phenylalanine or tryptophan.

v_gene,j_gene,CDR3aa
TRBV12-3/TRBV12-4,TRBJ1-3,CASSPTGSSGNTIYF
TRBV28,TRBJ1-6,CASKTGSSPLHF
TRBV2,TRBJ2-5,CASGGTQYF
TRBV12-3/TRBV12-4,TRBJ2-7,CASSCLAGGVYEQYF
TRBV5-5,TRBJ2-1,CAIGGERRNEQFF
TRBV12-3/TRBV12-4,TRBJ2-1,CASSFWVGASSYNEQFF
TRBV29-1,TRBJ2-6,CSVEEPGSGANVLTF
TRBV7-9,TRBJ1-4,CASSLEREKLFF
TRBV7-9,TRBJ1-2,CASSSDRQAYYGYTF
TRBV2,TRBJ2-7,CASSDRRSDEQYF
TRBV12-3/TRBV12-4,TRBJ2-7,CAGSLAGRADEQYF
TRBV5-5,TRBJ2-1,CASSRLLAVYNEQFF
TRBV18,TRBJ1-4,CASSSLPGTRATNEKLFF
TRBV2,TRBJ2-5,CASSEQQLQETQYF